The 15 T cell receptor beta chains below were found in one sample sequenced in a study of vaccination and CD4 T cells after COVID-19 (dated by TCRdb to 2021 to 2024). Libraries were constructed by PCR. TCRdb names Illumina iSeq 100 as the instrument used. DNA from cultured CD4+ T cells underwent TCR sequencing with the Oncomine TCR Beta short-read assay at the Johns Hopkins FTIC core. The QIAamp micro DNA kit was used to extract genomic DNA from the cultured CD4+ T cells. TCRdb cleaned the public reads at Q25 with fastp, built clones with MiXCR and kept in-frame beta chains. Entries that share a CDR3 protein sequence are merged under the most common genes and DNA. The sample yields about 6,900 distinct CDR3 sequences; around 32% were counted once. Of the sample, 30% to 35% is held by the ten largest clones. The sample's treatment or condition label, in plain terms: roughly nine-day PBMC culture with coronavirus spike peptide pools or control peptides (ViraFEST assay). CD4+ T cells from unexposed donors were collected before the COVID-19 pandemic (2011-2018).

The antigens these receptors bind are not known. Sequencing was carried out using CD4+ T cells from blood, cultured in vitro. These receptors were collected from a human donor in good health.

This clonotype has a single count. This rearrangement joins TRBV20-1 to TRBJ2-5, with a tentative D call TRBD2 (6 bases). Trimming cost V 6 bases and J 7 bases, with 21 bases left between them. The germline V gene encodes CDR1 DFQATT and CDR2 SNEGSKA (reference sequence). There are 14 residues in the CDR3. The CDR3 DNA reads as TGCAGTGCCCGCCGGGAGCGAGGACGGGTGACCCAGTACTTC. Its protein product is CSARRERGRVTQYF.

The V call is TRBV28, the J call TRBJ1-1, with 9 bases aligning to TRBD1. Germline CDR1 and CDR2: MDHEN and SYDVKM. The V gene end was trimmed by 6 bases and the J gene end by 2 bases; junction bases not matched to a gene: 1. This CDR3 spans 13 amino acids. This CDR3 reads CASRDRGNTEAFF. CDR3 DNA sequence: TGTGCCAGCAGGGACAGGGGTAACACTGAAGCTTTCTTT.

CDR3 coding DNA: TGTGCCAGCAGCTCAACAGTTTACAATGAGCAGTTCTTC. The encoded protein is CASSSTVYNEQFF. The chain uses TRBV7-2 and TRBJ2-1, with D uncertain. Germline CDR1 reads SGHTA; CDR2 reads FQGNSA. V lost 4 bases, J lost 4 bases, and 8 bases lay in between. There are 13 residues in the CDR3.

This clonotype came up a few times. This sequence joins TRBV7-2 and TRBJ1-5, with D perhaps matching TRBD1 (6 bases). This CDR3 region has 16 residues. Germline V lookup: CDR1 SGHTA, CDR2 FQGNSA. V dropped 6 bases and J dropped 0 bases, with 15 bases sitting between them. The CDR3 region is CASRKGGLRSNQPQHF. The CDR3 DNA is TGTGCCAGCAGGAAGGGGGGTTTGCGTAGCAATCAGCCCCAGCATTTT.

The rearrangement uses TRBV12-3 or TRBV12-4 and TRBJ2-3; the D is unclear. Trimming shortened V by 5 bases and J by 5 bases, and 11 bases separated the two germline ends. The CDR3 loop spans 13 amino acids. CDR3 amino acids: CASSVDEGDTQYF. The CDR3 nucleotides are TGTGCCAGCAGTGTCGACGAAGGAGATACGCAGTATTTT.

This clonotype was detected once. Germline is not matched at one junction end, which may reflect a read error. This sequence joins TRBV10-1 and TRBJ1-5; TRBD1 aligns across 8 bases. Germline V gives CDR1 WNHNN, CDR2 SYGVQD (reference sequence). The CDR3 runs 14 residues. The CDR3 region has the DNA TGCCCCAGCAGTGGCAGGGGGCTGTATCAGCCCCAGCATTTT. Amino acids: CPSSGRGLYQPQHF.

This clonotype was found a few times. The genes are TRBV12-3 or TRBV12-4 and TRBJ2-7, with 7 bases fitting TRBD1. The CDR3 has 16 residues. Germline trimming cut 4 bases from V and 0 bases from J; bases unmatched to any gene: 9. In DNA, the CDR3 is TGTGCCAGCAGTTACTTCAGGGACAGCAACTCCTACGAGCAGTACTTC. This encodes CASSYFRDSNSYEQYF.

This clonotype is termed medium-sized. The rearrangement joins TRBV20-1 to TRBJ1-5, with D possibly TRBD1 on 6 matching bases. The V and J ends lost 0 bases and 5 bases respectively, with 14 bases between them. This CDR3 has 15 residues. Per germline, CDR1 DFQATT and CDR2 SNEGSKA (reference sequence). CDR3 DNA sequence: TGCAGTGCTAGAGATTGGGGGGGCGGCGATCAGCCCCAGCATTTT. Its protein product is CSARDWGGGDQPQHF.

This clonotype has a handful of counts. The chain is built from TRBV6-1 and TRBJ2-7; the match to TRBD2 covers 9 bases. The CDR3 is 15 residues long. V gave up 4 bases and J gave up 3 bases; unmatched junction bases: 7. Per the germline V gene, CDR1 is MNHNS and CDR2 is SASEGT. The CDR3 sequence: CASSGPGTSRYEQYF. The CDR3 region has the DNA TGTGCCAGCAGTGGACCCGGGACTAGCCGCTACGAGCAGTACTTC.

The J gene is TRBJ2-3, the V gene TRBV6-5, with D possibly being TRBD2 (5 bases). Germline V gives CDR1 MNHEY, CDR2 SVGAGI. This CDR3 has 14 residues. V lost 4 bases, J lost 2 bases, and 10 bases lay in between. CDR3 in DNA: TGTGCCAGCAGTTCCGGACTCCTCACAGATACGCAGTATTTT. This sequence encodes CASSSGLLTDTQYF.

This sequence joins TRBV2 and TRBJ1-5, with D possibly being TRBD1 (5 bases). CDR1 and CDR2 from the germline V gene are SNHLY and FYNNEI. The CDR3 is made up of 14 amino acids. Trimming removed 3 bases from V and 5 bases from J, with 11 bases in between. This CDR3 is CASSDRDGHQPQHF. CDR3 DNA: TGTGCCAGCAGTGACCGGGACGGACATCAGCCCCAGCATTTT. The full variable domain, completed using reference TRBV2 and TRBJ1-5, is EPEVTQTPSHQVTQMGQEVILRCVPISNHLYFYWYRQILGQKVEFLVSFYNNEISEKSEIFDDQFSVERPDGSNFTLKIRSTKLEDSAMYFCASSDRDGHQPQHFGDGTRLSIL.

The chain links TRBV11-2 to TRBJ2-7, with D unclear. This CDR3 comprises 16 residues. V lost 2 bases to trimming and J lost 1 base, with 15 bases between them. Per germline, CDR1 SGHAT and CDR2 FQNNGV. The CDR3 DNA reads TGTGCCAGCAGCTTAAACGAGGTCACACCTTCCTACGAGCAGTACTTC. This sequence encodes CASSLNEVTPSYEQYF. The full variable domain, completed using reference TRBV11-2 and TRBJ2-7, is EAGVAQSPRYKIIEKRQSVAFWCNPISGHATLYWYQQILGQGPKLLIQFQNNGVVDDSQLPKDRFSAERLKGVDSTLKIQPAKLEDSAVYLCASSLNEVTPSYEQYFGPGTRLTVT.

This clonotype was seen a handful of times. The chain employs TRBV6-4 and TRBJ2-2; D not certain. CDR3 length: 15 amino acids. V gave up 0 bases and J gave up 1 base, with 6 bases separating them. The V gene's germline CDR1 is MRHNA and CDR2 SNTAGT. CDR3 in amino acids: CASSDSRQNTGELFF. DNA of the CDR3: TGTGCCAGCAGTGACTCGAGGCAGAACACCGGGGAGCTGTTTTTT.

The CDR3 region is CATRDGGAGTDTQYF. The DNA of the CDR3 is TGTGCCACCAGAGATGGGGGCGCCGGCACAGATACGCAGTATTTT. This chain uses TRBV24-1 with TRBJ2-3; D is perhaps TRBD1 (6 bases). The CDR3 is 15 residues long. V dropped 7 bases and J dropped 1 base, with 14 bases sitting between them. Germline CDR1 and CDR2: KGHDR and SFDVKD.

This chain joins TRBV6-1 and TRBJ1-4; 7 bases match TRBD1. Trimming cost V 6 bases and J 4 bases; bases outside gene matches: 8. This CDR3 spans 15 amino acids. Germline CDR1 reads MNHNS; CDR2 reads SASEGT. Here the CDR3 reads CASSLQGGLNEKLFF. The CDR3 DNA reads TGTGCCAGCAGCCTCCAAGGGGGCCTTAATGAAAAACTGTTTTTT.